Following are 9 T cell receptor beta chains from one sample sequenced in a study of vaccination and CD4 T cells after COVID-19. Treatment indicated: approximately 9-day PBMC culture with coronavirus spike peptide pools or control peptides (ViraFEST assay). No antigen has been identified for these receptors. Cultured CD4+ T cell DNA underwent sequencing with the Oncomine TCR Beta short-read assay. TCRdb reprocessed the PCR reads with MiXCR, giving one entry per CDR3 protein. The sample consists of about 12,000 distinct CDR3 sequences, around 32% of them appearing once. The sequencing used CD4+ T cells from blood, cultured in vitro, collected before SARS-CoV-2 vaccination. Every receptor here comes from a human donor who received a COVID-19 vaccine.

This clonotype was observed a single time. V usage is TRBV28 and J usage is TRBJ2-3, with D unclear. The CDR3 runs to 12 residues. The V end was cut by 4 bases, the J end by 2 bases, with 4 bases between. From germline, CDR1 is MDHEN and CDR2 SYDVKM. CDR3 DNA sequence: TGTGCCAGCAGTTCATACACAGATACGCAGTATTTT. It yields the protein CASSSYTDTQYF.

This clonotype has a handful of counts. This chain links TRBV15 with TRBJ1-5; a weak D match, TRBD1 (5 bases). CDR1 is LNHNV and CDR2 is YYDKDF in the germline V gene (reference sequence). The CDR3 length is 14 residues. The V end was cut by 3 bases, the J end by 7 bases, with 13 bases between. The CDR3 reads CATSRGLEGQPQHF. CDR3 DNA: TGTGCCACCAGCAGGGGACTAGAGGGACAGCCCCAGCATTTT.

The chain combines TRBV6-5 with TRBJ2-3, with D perhaps being TRBD1 or TRBD2 (5 bases each). This CDR3 contains 14 residues. Germline V gives CDR1 MNHEY, CDR2 SVGAGI. The V and J ends lost 4 bases and 0 bases respectively, with 8 bases between them. The CDR3 coding sequence is TGTGCCAGCAGTTCCCGGGACAGCACAGATACGCAGTATTTT. The encoded protein is CASSSRDSTDTQYF.

The gene calls are TRBV6-5 and TRBJ2-1, with TRBD2 identical over 9 bases. The CDR3 covers 19 residues. Trimming cost V 2 bases and J 0 bases; bases outside gene matches: 11. The germline V gene encodes CDR1 MNHEY and CDR2 SVGAGI. CDR3 DNA: TGTGCCAGCAGTTACAAGACTAGCGGCTCTCTCAGCTCCTACAATGAGCAGTTCTTC. Residues: CASSYKTSGSLSSYNEQFF.

This clonotype was counted between two and nine times. The genes are TRBV30 and TRBJ1-2; 7 nucleotides agree with TRBD1. This CDR3 contains 15 residues. The junction had 11 bases not matched to a gene; V was cut back by 0 bases and J by 7 bases. Germline-derived CDR1 and CDR2 are GTSNPN and SVGIG (reference sequence). The CDR3 reads CAWSVQSGGRGGYTF. CDR3 nucleotide sequence: TGTGCCTGGAGTGTGCAATCAGGGGGAAGGGGTGGCTACACCTTC.

This clonotype was counted a few times. V gene TRBV20-1 combines with J gene TRBJ2-1; D is uncertain. CDR3 length: 14 amino acids. The V end was cut by 0 bases, the J end by 4 bases, with 10 bases between. The V gene's germline CDR1 is DFQATT and CDR2 SNEGSKA (reference sequence). CDR3 protein: CSARDGRTYNEQFF. The DNA for the CDR3 is TGCAGTGCTAGAGACGGTAGGACGTACAATGAGCAGTTCTTC.

In this sample, this clonotype turned up a few times. The chain couples TRBV10-3 to TRBJ2-3; TRBD1 is a possible D gene (6 bases). Deletions cut 7 bases from V and 4 bases from J, with 15 bases between. CDR1 is ENHRY and CDR2 is SYGVKD in the germline V gene. The CDR3 consists of 14 residues. CDR3 bases: TGTGCCATCATGGGGGCAGGGCAGGCAGATACGCAGTATTTT. Protein product: CAIMGAGQADTQYF.

This chain links TRBV2 with TRBJ2-3; 9 bases match TRBD2. The CDR3 spans 15 residues. Trimming at V came to 6 bases and at J to 5 bases, leaving 9 bases not matched to a gene. CDR1 and CDR2 from the germline V gene are SNHLY and FYNNEI. CDR3 sequence (DNA): TGTGCCAGCAGGTCACGCGGGGGGGCCGGAGATACGCAGTATTTT. This translates into CASRSRGGAGDTQYF.

The chain has TRBV12-3 or TRBV12-4 and TRBJ2-3; D gene unclear. The CDR3 totals 13 residues. Trimming took 1 base from V and 3 from J, leaving 5 bases between them. CDR3 coding DNA: TGTGCCAGCAGTTTAGACCGTACAGATACGCAGTATTTT. This codes for CASSLDRTDTQYF.